The 7 T cell receptor beta chains reported below all come from one sample, sequenced in a study of cytomegalovirus exposure and HLA in healthy donors. The PCR was carried out with 60 Vbeta primers and 13 Jbeta primers. TCRdb's copy holds only in-frame clones and misses some; the assay was immunoSEQ multiplex PCR. The repertoire holds about 62,000 clones, approximately 75% seen once, with 5% to 7% in the top ten. The source material was PBMCs. These receptors all come from a woman aged 30 to 39 in good health and CMV-seronegative.

The chain is built from TRBV6-5 and TRBJ1-5; TRBD1 aligns across 7 bases. CDR1 is MNHEY and CDR2 is SVGAGI in the germline V gene. The trim removed 6 bases at V and 2 bases at J, leaving 4 bases unmatched. CDR3 length: 14 amino acids. In DNA form, the CDR3 reads TGTGCCAGCAGACCTGACAGGGGCAATCAGCCCCAGCATTTT. Residues: CASRPDRGNQPQHF.

The V gene is TRBV25-1, the J gene TRBJ1-6; 8 bases match TRBD1. The V gene end was trimmed by 4 bases and the J gene end by 6 bases; junction bases not matched to a gene: 5. This CDR3 contains 15 residues. CDR1 MGHDK and CDR2 SYGVNS come from the germline V gene. CDR3 region: CASSAVRGRNSPLHF. The CDR3 DNA reads as TGTGCCAGCAGTGCCGTCAGGGGGCGTAATTCACCCCTCCACTTT. Full variable domain (outside the CDR3, taken from reference TRBV25-1 and TRBJ1-6): EADIYQTPRYLVIGTGKKITLECSQTMGHDKMYWYQQDPGMELHLIHYSYGVNSTEKGDLSSESTVSRIRTEHFPLTLESARPSHTSQYLCASSAVRGRNSPLHFGNGTRLTVT.

The chain uses TRBV7-9 and TRBJ2-5; no definite D call. Germline CDR1 reads SEHNR; CDR2 reads FQNEAQ (reference sequence). Trimming removed 4 bases at V and 2 bases at J, with 11 bases between. This CDR3 region has 14 residues. CDR3 protein: CASSSPGPQETQYF. The CDR3 region has the DNA TGTGCCAGCAGCTCGCCGGGTCCTCAAGAGACCCAGTACTTC. Full variable domain (outside the CDR3, taken from reference TRBV7-9 and TRBJ2-5): DTGVSQNPRHKITKRGQNVTFRCDPISEHNRLYWYRQTLGQGPEFLTYFQNEAQLEKSRLLSDRFSAERPKGSFSTLEIQRTEQGDSAMYLCASSSPGPQETQYFGPGTRLLVL.

The chain links TRBV7-2 to TRBJ2-5; a possible D gene is TRBD2 (5 bases). V lost 8 bases, J lost 2 bases, and 12 bases lay in between. This CDR3 spans 13 amino acids. Germline V lookup: CDR1 SGHTA, CDR2 FQGNSA. The DNA for the CDR3 is TGTGCCAGCCGTGGAGGTTCACAAGAGACCCAGTACTTC. It yields the protein CASRGGSQETQYF.

The CDR3, as DNA: TGTGCCAGCAGCTCTGTCGGGAGTGGTCAAGATACGCAGTATTTT. It yields the protein CASSSVGSGQDTQYF. The gene calls are TRBV7-2 and TRBJ2-3; TRBD2 is a possible D gene (6 bases). Germline V gene data show CDR1 as SGHTA and CDR2 as FQGNSA. The CDR3 totals 15 residues. Trimming removed 4 bases from V and 5 bases from J, with 16 bases in between.

This clone was counted a few times. This rearrangement joins TRBV7-9 to TRBJ1-1, with TRBD1 as a possible D gene (5 bases). V lost 7 bases and J 3 bases, leaving 18 bases between the germline ends. From germline, CDR1 is SEHNR and CDR2 FQNEAQ (reference sequence). This CDR3 contains 15 residues. CDR3 coding DNA: TGTGCCAGCATCCTAGCGCAGGGTATGTACACTGAAGCTTTCTTT. It codes for CASILAQGMYTEAFF.

V usage is TRBV6-5 and J usage is TRBJ2-7; 9 nucleotides line up with TRBD2. The CDR3 extends over 15 amino acids. The germline gives CDR1 MNHEY, CDR2 SVGAGI. After removal of 5 bases from V and 2 bases from J, the junction contained 7 bases not matched to a gene. As DNA, the CDR3 is TGTGCCAGCAGTCCAGGCGGGAGGGCCGCCTACGAGCAGTACGTC. It specifies CASSPGGRAAYEQYV.